A single sample is the source of the 30 T cell receptor beta chains below, sequenced in a study of shared clonotypes between healthy human individuals. Sequencing was performed with immunoSEQ multiplex PCR; in TCRdb, only in-frame clones are kept and a portion is missing. The table lists about 1 million clones, around 82% of them singletons, with 0.4% to 0.55% in the top ten. The sample comprised memory CD4+ T cells from PBMCs. Subset given: CD45RA-negative fraction. These receptors came from a man aged 18 to 30 in good health. Some clones in this sample may be carry-over from other donors' samples.

A few counts support this clone. CDR3 sequence (DNA): TGTGCCACCAGCCCGAAAGGCGGCCGGTTGGAAGAGACCCAGTACTTC. It encodes CATSPKGGRLEETQYF. The chain employs TRBV15 and TRBJ2-5, with D uncertain. With 5 bases removed from V and 3 bases from J, the gap between germline ends came to 19 bases. The germline CDR1 and CDR2 sequences are LNHNV and YYDKDF (reference sequence). CDR3 length equals 16 residues.

In regard to this clone: Other DNA variants within this sample encode the same CDR3. The gene calls are TRBV5-1 and TRBJ2-7, with 10 nucleotides matching TRBD1. This CDR3 has 14 amino acids. The V segment lost 3 bases and the J segment 1 base; nucleotides outside the gene matches: 1. Looked up from germline, CDR1 is SGHRS and CDR2 is YFSETQ. As DNA, the CDR3 is TGCGCCAGCAGCTGGGGACAGGGGTCCTACGAGCAGTACTTC. Its translation is CASSWGQGSYEQYF.

The V gene is TRBV5-6, the J gene TRBJ2-2; tentatively, D is TRBD1 (5 bases). V was trimmed by 4 bases and J by 5 bases, leaving 15 bases between them. CDR3 length equals 15 residues. CDR1 SGHDT and CDR2 YYEEEE come from the germline V gene. As DNA, the CDR3 is TGTGCCAGCAGCGCCGACCAGGGTGGGACCGGGGAGCTGTTTTTT. This gives the protein CASSADQGGTGELFF.

J is TRBJ1-1 and V is TRBV2; a possible D gene is TRBD1 (5 bases). Germline CDR1 and CDR2: SNHLY and FYNNEI. Trimming stripped 8 bases from V and 10 bases from J, with 14 bases between. This CDR3 spans 11 amino acids. In nucleotides, the CDR3 is TGTGCCAGCGGGGGGGACGGTACAGCTTTCTTT. This gives the protein CASGGDGTAFF.

J is TRBJ2-4 and V is TRBV7-2; 8 positions agree with TRBD2. The CDR3 contains 17 residues. V gave up 5 bases and J gave up 9 bases; unmatched junction bases: 18. Germline CDR1 and CDR2: SGHTA and FQGNSA. The CDR3 spells CASSPRVVAGNVGIQYF. CDR3 nucleotides: TGTGCCAGCAGCCCCCGAGTGGTAGCGGGAAATGTAGGCATTCAGTACTTC.

This chain connects TRBV19 to TRBJ1-5; D is uncertain. Trimming stripped 6 bases from V and 3 bases from J, with 9 bases between. The CDR3 extends over 13 amino acids. The germline gives CDR1 LNHDA, CDR2 SQIVND (reference sequence). CDR3 amino acids: CASSWGPNQPQHF. CDR3 nucleotide sequence: TGTGCCAGTAGCTGGGGTCCCAATCAGCCCCAGCATTTT.

The CDR3 nucleotides are TGCGCCAGCAGCTCACCTCTAGGGGGAACAGGCGATGGCTACACCTTC. This sequence encodes CASSSPLGGTGDGYTF. J is TRBJ1-2 and V is TRBV5-1; maybe TRBD1 (6 bases). The CDR3 has 16 residues. CDR1 is SGHRS, CDR2 YFSETQ, per germline. Trimming took 3 bases from V and 6 from J, leaving 21 bases between them.

The J gene is TRBJ2-5, the V gene TRBV28; D is tentatively TRBD1 or TRBD2 (5 bases each). The CDR3 has 14 residues. Germline V gene sequence: CDR1 MDHEN, CDR2 SYDVKM. V lost 6 bases, J lost 7 bases, and 18 bases lay in between. The CDR3 loop is CASSLTSGAGTQYF. As DNA, the CDR3 is TGTGCCAGCAGCTTGACCTCCGGGGCGGGGACCCAGTACTTC.

The V call is TRBV5-1, the J call TRBJ1-3; no firm D call. V was pared by 0 bases and J by 0 bases, with 10 bases between. This CDR3 is 16 amino acids long. Germline V gene data show CDR1 as SGHRS and CDR2 as YFSETQ. The CDR3 DNA follows: TGCGCCAGCAGCTTGGAACAGTTGAGCTCTGGAAACACCATATATTTT. This gives the protein CASSLEQLSSGNTIYF. Full variable domain (missing parts from reference TRBV5-1 and TRBJ1-3): KAGVTQTPRYLIKTRGQQVTLSCSPISGHRSVSWYQQTPGQGLQFLFEYFSETQRNKGNFPGRFSGRQFSNSRSEMNVSTLELGDSALYLCASSLEQLSSGNTIYFGEGSWLTVV.

The gene calls are TRBV2 and TRBJ1-1; tentatively, D is TRBD1 (6 bases). The V gene's germline CDR1 is SNHLY and CDR2 FYNNEI. Trimming took off 5 bases at V and 11 bases at J, with 15 bases between the two ends. This CDR3 region has 12 residues. The CDR3 loop is CASSSIPGGAFF. The DNA for the CDR3 is TGTGCCAGCAGTTCCATCCCGGGGGGCGCTTTCTTT. The whole variable domain, filled in from reference TRBV2 and TRBJ1-1, reads EPEVTQTPSHQVTQMGQEVILRCVPISNHLYFYWYRQILGQKVEFLVSFYNNEISEKSEIFDDQFSVERPDGSNFTLKIRSTKLEDSAMYFCASSSIPGGAFFGQGTRLTVV.

V is TRBV7-9 and J is TRBJ2-1; 7 bases map to TRBD1. CDR1 is SEHNR and CDR2 is FQNEAQ in the germline V gene (reference sequence). J lost 5 bases, V lost 5 bases, and 6 bases had no gene match. The CDR3 is made up of 14 amino acids. DNA for the CDR3: TGTGCCAGCAGCCCGGGGACAGCCGACAATGAGCAGTTCTTC. Translating it yields CASSPGTADNEQFF. Based on the CDR3 plus reference TRBV7-9 and TRBJ2-1, the full variable domain is DTGVSQNPRHKITKRGQNVTFRCDPISEHNRLYWYRQTLGQGPEFLTYFQNEAQLEKSRLLSDRFSAERPKGSFSTLEIQRTEQGDSAMYLCASSPGTADNEQFFGPGTRLTVL.

V is TRBV11-3 and J is TRBJ2-1; the D is unclear. Deletions cut 3 bases from V and 5 bases from J, with 5 bases between. The CDR3 extends over 12 amino acids. Germline V gene data show CDR1 as SGHNT and CDR2 as YENEEA. For the CDR3, the DNA is TGTGCCAGCAGCTTCTCGAACAATGAGCAGTTCTTC. Encoded protein: CASSFSNNEQFF.

The chain is built from TRBV30 and TRBJ2-2, with a possible D match to TRBD2 (6 bases). This CDR3 is built from 13 residues. Germline V gives CDR1 GTSNPN, CDR2 SVGIG (reference sequence). Trimming removed 4 bases from V and 1 base from J, with 7 bases in between. CDR3 nucleotide sequence: TGTGCCTGGAACGGGAGGAACACCGGGGAGCTGTTTTTT. It codes for CAWNGRNTGELFF.

DNA of the CDR3: TGTGCCAGCCACAATCGGGGCCTCTACGAGCAGTACTTC. This sequence encodes CASHNRGLYEQYF. The chain employs TRBV6-5 and TRBJ2-7; D assignment may be TRBD1 or TRBD2 (5 bases each). Germline V lookup: CDR1 MNHEY, CDR2 SVGAGI. This CDR3 comprises 13 residues. Trimming shortened V by 8 bases and J by 3 bases, and 14 bases separated the two germline ends.

A single count supports this clone. The rearrangement uses TRBV2 and TRBJ1-1, with 10 bases identical to TRBD1. Germline V CDR1 and CDR2: SNHLY, FYNNEI. The junction had 9 bases not matched to a gene; V was cut back by 6 bases and J by 5 bases. The CDR3 spans 15 residues. CDR3 residues: CASSANPGQGTEAFF. The CDR3 nucleotides read TGTGCCAGCAGCGCTAACCCGGGACAGGGGACTGAAGCTTTCTTT.

This clone occurred a few times. The J gene is TRBJ2-2, the V gene TRBV18; either TRBD1 or TRBD2 may fit D (5 bases each). The germline V gene encodes CDR1 KGHSH and CDR2 LQKENI. The CDR3 totals 14 residues. V lost 6 bases to trimming and J lost 4 bases, with 12 bases between them. CDR3: CASSPGRGTGELFF. DNA for the CDR3: TGTGCCAGCTCCCCGGGACGAGGCACCGGGGAGCTGTTTTTT.

The chain links TRBV4-3 to TRBJ1-1; D possibly corresponds to TRBD1 (5 bases). The germline CDR1 and CDR2 sequences are LGHNA and YSLEER. This CDR3 is built from 15 residues. Between the trimmed V and J ends, which lost 4 bases and 0 bases, there was a span of 12 bases. This chain's CDR3 is CASSPGGGLNTEAFF. As DNA, the CDR3 is TGCGCCAGCAGCCCCGGGGGGGGGTTGAACACTGAAGCTTTCTTT.

This sequence joins TRBV11-1 and TRBJ2-1; no clear D. CDR3 length: 15 residues. The germline CDR1 and CDR2 sequences are SGHAT and FQDESV (reference sequence). Trimming cost V 5 bases and J 0 bases, with 11 bases left between them. CDR3 amino acids: CASSPMSLSYNEQFF. Here the CDR3 DNA reads TGTGCCAGCAGCCCGATGTCCCTCTCCTACAATGAGCAGTTCTTC.

This sequence joins TRBV5-4 and TRBJ2-5; 13 bases agree with TRBD2. V lost 4 bases, J lost 0 bases, and 6 bases stayed unmatched. This CDR3 has 17 residues. Per germline, CDR1 SGHNT and CDR2 YYREEE (reference sequence). CDR3 protein: CASSRGTSGMNQETQYF. DNA for the CDR3: TGTGCCAGCAGCCGGGGGACTAGCGGGATGAACCAAGAGACCCAGTACTTC.

The count of this clone is one. This chain links TRBV4-1 with TRBJ2-2, with 7 bases that match TRBD2. The CDR3 loop spans 18 amino acids. The V and J ends lost 0 bases and 4 bases, in that order; junction bases with no gene match: 11. Germline V CDR1 and CDR2: MGHRA, YSYEKL. CDR3 in amino acids: CASSQEWGRAGATGELFF. CDR3 bases: TGCGCCAGCAGCCAAGAATGGGGACGTGCGGGAGCCACCGGGGAGCTGTTTTTT.

The CDR3 loop reads CASSLDGRISDYGYTF. CDR3 sequence (DNA): TGTGCCAGCAGCTTGGATGGAAGAATTTCGGACTATGGCTACACCTTC. The rearrangement links TRBV5-8 to TRBJ1-2; unclear D gene. The CDR3 totals 16 residues. Trimming removed 0 bases from V and 3 bases from J, with 15 bases in between. Germline lookup yields CDR1 SGHTS and CDR2 YDEGEE. Full variable domain (remainder filled in from reference TRBV5-8 and TRBJ1-2): EAGVTQSPTHLIKTRGQQATLRCSPISGHTSVYWYQQALGLGLQFLLWYDEGEERNRGNFPPRFSGRQFPNYSSELNVNALELEDSALYLCASSLDGRISDYGYTFGSGTRLTVV.

This clone was observed a handful of times. V and J are TRBV7-2 and TRBJ2-7; D is undetermined. Germline V CDR1 and CDR2: SGHTA, FQGNSA. V dropped 1 base and J dropped 2 bases, with 6 bases sitting between them. The CDR3 sequence is 13 residues long. CDR3 protein: CASSLESTYEQYF. In nucleotides, the CDR3 is TGTGCCAGCAGCTTAGAGTCCACCTACGAGCAGTACTTC.

The rearrangement joins TRBV7-9 to TRBJ2-7, with 11 positions matching TRBD1. The germline CDR1 and CDR2 sequences are SEHNR and FQNEAQ (reference sequence). The ends lost 4 bases at V and 9 bases at J; junction bases unmatched: 8. The CDR3 has 14 amino acids. This CDR3 reads CASSSPGQGGGQYF. DNA for the CDR3: TGTGCCAGCAGCTCACCGGGACAGGGGGGAGGGCAGTACTTC.

The table lists this clone with a count of one. The V and J genes are TRBV5-6 and TRBJ1-6; D might be TRBD1 (5 bases). The CDR3 runs to 13 residues. Germline CDR1 is SGHDT and CDR2 is YYEEEE. Deletions cut 2 bases from V and 14 bases from J, with 14 bases between. DNA for the CDR3: TGTGCCAGCAGCTTAGGGACCTCCAATACCCTCCACTTT. It encodes CASSLGTSNTLHF.

Points on this clone: The sample has other DNA sequences that encode this CDR3 too. V usage is TRBV18 and J usage is TRBJ1-2, with TRBD1 as a possible D gene (6 bases). The ends were cut back, 2 bases at V and 3 bases at J, with 13 bases in the middle. CDR3 length: 15 residues. Per germline, CDR1 KGHSH and CDR2 LQKENI. The CDR3 DNA is TGTGCCAGCTCACCATCACAGGGAGGGGACTATGGCTACACCTTC. Protein product: CASSPSQGGDYGYTF.

The rearrangement links TRBV28 to TRBJ1-5; 8 bases are a match to TRBD1. CDR1 and CDR2 from the germline V gene are MDHEN and SYDVKM. The CDR3 consists of 15 residues. Trimming removed 6 bases from V and 5 bases from J; junction bases left unmatched: 9. CDR3 loop: CASRPPGQGYQPQHF. The CDR3, as DNA: TGTGCCAGCAGGCCCCCTGGACAGGGTTATCAGCCCCAGCATTTT.

The chain uses TRBV27 and TRBJ1-1, with TRBD1 as a possible D gene (5 bases). Germline V gives CDR1 MNHEY, CDR2 SMNVEV (reference sequence). This CDR3 has 14 residues. The V gene lost 0 bases and the J gene lost 4 bases, with 9 bases spanning the gap. The CDR3 region is CASSLSGAGTEAFF. In DNA form, the CDR3 reads TGTGCCAGCAGTTTATCAGGGGCGGGCACTGAAGCTTTCTTT.

The chain employs TRBV5-1 and TRBJ2-2; possibly TRBD2 for D (5 bases). The germline V gene encodes CDR1 SGHRS and CDR2 YFSETQ. The CDR3 loop spans 17 amino acids. Trimming took 4 bases from V and 4 from J, leaving 20 bases between them. CDR3 sequence: CASSPRAGHTTTGELFF. The CDR3, as DNA: TGCGCCAGCAGCCCGAGGGCAGGTCACACAACCACCGGGGAGCTGTTTTTT.

CDR3 protein: CASSLADRGTREQFF. Written as DNA, the CDR3 is TGCGCCAGCAGCTTAGCGGACAGGGGAACGAGAGAGCAGTTCTTC. The chain is built from TRBV5-1 and TRBJ2-1, with 9 positions matching TRBD1. The CDR3 has 15 residues. Germline-derived CDR1 and CDR2 are SGHRS and YFSETQ. The V and J ends lost 2 bases and 10 bases, in that order; junction bases with no gene match: 10.

The CDR3, as DNA: TGCGCCAGCACAACCGGGACAGCCTACCTCGAGCAGTACTTC. Translation gives CASTTGTAYLEQYF. The gene calls are TRBV5-1 and TRBJ2-7; 7 nucleotides agree with TRBD1. This CDR3 is built from 14 residues. V gave up 6 bases and J gave up 6 bases; unmatched junction bases: 12. Germline V gene sequence: CDR1 SGHRS, CDR2 YFSETQ.